The entry below describes one T cell receptor (beta chain). Its antigen is unknown. The PCR used 60 Vbeta and 13 Jbeta primers. Clones were read by immunoSEQ multiplex PCR, and TCRdb kept only the in-frame ones, dropping some. The data show about 70,000 clones, and the top ten clones hold 2.4%. This sample stems from a study of cytomegalovirus exposure and HLA in healthy donors. Whole-study findings and limits: Later findings reportedly placed an Asian-associated ancestry cluster below the approximately 650-donor mean for N-insertions.

Material: PBMCs. This receptor was obtained from a female donor in good health and CMV-seropositive.

CDR3 nucleotides: TGTGCCAGCGGTCCAGGGGGACAGGGGGCGACCGGGGAGCTGTTTTTT. It specifies CASGPGGQGATGELFF. V gene TRBV7-3 combines with J gene TRBJ2-2; TRBD1 agrees at 12 bases. V gave up 8 bases and J gave up 5 bases; unmatched junction bases: 9. There are 16 residues in the CDR3. In germline, CDR1 is SGHTA, CDR2 FQGTGA.